These 18 T cell receptor beta chains originate from one sample sequenced in a study of STAT3 mutations in large granular lymphocyte leukemia. Clones were sequenced by immunoSEQ multiplex PCR, and TCRdb holds only the in-frame ones, with some missing. The sample lists fewer than 11,000 clones, about 50% occurring once. These receptors are not linked to any known antigen. Notes on the study in general: Every T-LGLL patient had at least one immunodominant TCRbeta clonotype.

Material: peripheral blood mononuclear cells. Receptor source: a boy younger than 18 with T-cell large granular lymphocyte leukemia. Some clones in this sample may be carry-over from other donors' samples.

This chain links TRBV4-1 with TRBJ1-1, with 8 bases that match TRBD1. The CDR3 sequence is 16 residues long. V shed 2 bases, J shed 3 bases, and the junction held 8 bases outside the gene matches. CDR1 and CDR2 (germline): MGHRA, YSYEKL. CDR3 sequence reads: CASSQMGSRGHTEAFF. The CDR3 nucleotides are TGCGCCAGCAGCCAAATGGGGTCCAGGGGGCACACTGAAGCTTTCTTT.

This clone was recorded a few times. The chain uses TRBV7-9 and TRBJ2-1, with 10 bases identical to TRBD2. This CDR3 has 17 residues. The V segment lost 1 base and the J segment 7 bases; nucleotides outside the gene matches: 10. Germline V gene sequence: CDR1 SEHNR, CDR2 FQNEAQ (reference sequence). CDR3 nucleotides: TGTGCCAGCAGCTTAGTTGTACTAGCGGGATTCGAAAATGAGCAGTTCTTC. Its translation: CASSLVVLAGFENEQFF.

This chain joins TRBV5-1 and TRBJ2-3; 11 bases align to TRBD2. J gave up 1 base and V 5 bases, and 3 bases lay outside the gene matches. Germline V gene lookup returns CDR1 SGHRS and CDR2 YFSETQ. The CDR3 totals 15 residues. The chain's CDR3 is CASRTSGDRTDTQYF. The CDR3 DNA sequence: TGCGCCAGCAGGACTAGCGGGGACCGCACAGATACGCAGTATTTT.

The sample holds a few counts of this clone. The chain combines TRBV18 with TRBJ2-3; D may be TRBD2 (5 bases). V dropped 5 bases and J dropped 5 bases, with 14 bases sitting between them. Germline CDR1 and CDR2: KGHSH and LQKENI. The CDR3 has 14 amino acids. The CDR3 sequence: CASSTSGGGDTQYF. The CDR3 coding sequence is TGTGCCAGCTCAACTTCCGGAGGTGGAGATACGCAGTATTTT.

This clone was observed a single time. The chain has TRBV2 and TRBJ2-3; TRBD1 is a possible D gene (6 bases). Trimming removed 4 bases from V and 4 bases from J, with 12 bases in between. The germline CDR1 and CDR2 sequences are SNHLY and FYNNEI. This CDR3 is 14 amino acids long. CDR3 in amino acids: CASSAQGSPDTQYF. CDR3 sequence (DNA): TGTGCCAGCAGTGCACAGGGTAGCCCAGATACGCAGTATTTT. The full variable domain, in which reference TRBV2 and TRBJ2-3 provide the parts outside the CDR3, is EPEVTQTPSHQVTQMGQEVILRCVPISNHLYFYWYRQILGQKVEFLVSFYNNEISEKSEIFDDQFSVERPDGSNFTLKIRSTKLEDSAMYFCASSAQGSPDTQYFGPGTRLTVL.

V is TRBV27 and J is TRBJ1-5; tentative D call: TRBD1 (5 bases). This CDR3 spans 15 amino acids. In germline, CDR1 is MNHEY, CDR2 SMNVEV (reference sequence). The V gene lost 4 bases and the J gene lost 6 bases, with 16 bases spanning the gap. CDR3 coding DNA: TGTGCCAGCAGTTCGGGGCCCGGCTCGGGTCAGCCCCAGCATTTT. It translates to CASSSGPGSGQPQHF.

J is TRBJ2-1 and V is TRBV27; 10 bases are shared with TRBD2. This CDR3 spans 16 amino acids. V gave up 0 bases and J gave up 4 bases; unmatched junction bases: 3. Looked up from germline, CDR1 is MNHEY and CDR2 is SMNVEV (reference sequence). The CDR3 DNA is TGTGCCAGCAGTTTATCGGGACTAGCGATGTACAATGAGCAGTTCTTC. Translation: CASSLSGLAMYNEQFF.

There are a few counts of this clone. The chain has TRBV7-9 and TRBJ2-4; TRBD2 might be the D (6 bases). Germline V gene data show CDR1 as SEHNR and CDR2 as FQNEAQ (reference sequence). V lost 4 bases, J lost 3 bases, and 13 bases lay in between. The CDR3 length is 15 residues. The CDR3 DNA follows: TGTGCCAGCAGCTCCGGGACTGTGGGCAAAAACATTCAGTACTTC. This gives the protein CASSSGTVGKNIQYF.

The chain recombines TRBV7-9 with TRBJ1-6, with 7 bases that match TRBD1. J was trimmed by 8 bases and V by 5 bases; bases with no gene match: 6. This CDR3 region has 14 residues. Germline V gives CDR1 SEHNR, CDR2 FQNEAQ (reference sequence). The CDR3 sequence is CASSLTGVYSPLHF. The CDR3 DNA follows: TGTGCCAGCAGCCTAACAGGGGTTTATTCACCCCTCCACTTT. Full variable domain (remainder filled in from reference TRBV7-9 and TRBJ1-6): DTGVSQNPRHKITKRGQNVTFRCDPISEHNRLYWYRQTLGQGPEFLTYFQNEAQLEKSRLLSDRFSAERPKGSFSTLEIQRTEQGDSAMYLCASSLTGVYSPLHFGNGTRLTVT.

The V call is TRBV5-1, the J call TRBJ2-7, with D unresolved. Trimming stripped 1 base from V and 1 base from J, with 6 bases between. This CDR3 region has 13 residues. Germline values: CDR1 SGHRS, CDR2 YFSETQ. CDR3 in amino acids: CASSLYGSYEQYF. The CDR3 coding sequence is TGCGCCAGCAGCTTGTACGGTTCCTACGAGCAGTACTTC.

V gene TRBV29-1 combines with J gene TRBJ2-5; 9 positions match TRBD1. Trimming took 6 bases from V and 5 from J; bases not matched to a gene: 4. Germline loops: CDR1 SQVTM, CDR2 ANQGSEA. The CDR3 is 12 residues long. The CDR3 bases are TGCAGCGTAGTGACAGGGGGGGAGACCCAGTACTTC. Amino acids: CSVVTGGETQYF.

This clone was counted a few times. This chain links TRBV29-1 with TRBJ2-6, with D uncertain. The germline gives CDR1 SQVTM, CDR2 ANQGSEA. The ends were cut back, 2 bases at V and 5 bases at J, with 10 bases in the middle. This CDR3 has 14 residues. The CDR3 loop is CSVEKGLRANVLTF. In DNA, the CDR3 is TGCAGCGTTGAAAAGGGTCTACGGGCCAACGTCCTGACTTTC.

This clone was seen just once. The rearrangement joins TRBV4-3 to TRBJ2-6, with D unclear. In germline, CDR1 is LGHNA, CDR2 YSLEER. This CDR3 comprises 16 residues. The V and J ends lost 1 base and 1 base respectively, with 8 bases between them. The CDR3 nucleotides read TGCGCCAGCAGCCAAGTAGCCGGGTCTGGGGCCAACGTCCTGACTTTC. Protein product: CASSQVAGSGANVLTF.

The CDR3 nucleotides are TGCGCCAGCATCGGAGGGGTAAATTCACCCCTCCACTTT. This encodes CASIGGVNSPLHF. V gene TRBV10-2 combines with J gene TRBJ1-6, with D perhaps TRBD1 (5 bases). Deletions cut 7 bases from V and 7 bases from J, with 11 bases between. The CDR3 spans 13 residues. Germline V gene sequence: CDR1 WSHSY, CDR2 SAAADI.

The rearrangement joins TRBV2 to TRBJ2-3, with 8 bases matching TRBD1. V lost 3 bases and J lost 6; bases outside the gene matches: 17. The CDR3 sequence is 18 residues long. Per the germline V gene, CDR1 is SNHLY and CDR2 is FYNNEI. The CDR3 spells CASSDLLQEDRAKDTQYF. In DNA form, the CDR3 reads TGTGCCAGCAGTGACCTACTACAGGAGGACAGGGCCAAGGATACGCAGTATTTT. Variable domain in full (rest from reference TRBV2 and TRBJ2-3): EPEVTQTPSHQVTQMGQEVILRCVPISNHLYFYWYRQILGQKVEFLVSFYNNEISEKSEIFDDQFSVERPDGSNFTLKIRSTKLEDSAMYFCASSDLLQEDRAKDTQYFGPGTRLTVL.

V is TRBV7-9 and J is TRBJ2-2; D is unresolved. Germline-derived CDR1 and CDR2 are SEHNR and FQNEAQ (reference sequence). The CDR3 runs 12 residues. Trimming pared 7 bases from V and 4 bases from J, leaving 7 bases between. CDR3 loop: CASMRFTGELFF. Written as DNA, the CDR3 is TGTGCCAGCATGCGGTTCACCGGGGAGCTGTTTTTT.

The chain couples TRBV29-1 to TRBJ2-1, with 14 bases matching TRBD2. The CDR3 sequence is 17 residues long. V shed 1 base and J 2 bases; nucleotides not matched to a gene: 4. The germline V gene encodes CDR1 SQVTM and CDR2 ANQGSEA. CDR3 sequence (DNA): TGCAGCGTTGAAGGACTAGCGGGAGGGTGGGCCTACAATGAGCAGTTCTTC. It specifies CSVEGLAGGWAYNEQFF.

Only a few counts were recorded for this clone. In DNA form, the CDR3 reads TGTGCCAGCAGCTTGGATGGTTCTCATCAGCCCCAGCATTTT. This translates into CASSLDGSHQPQHF. The chain links TRBV5-6 to TRBJ1-5, with D uncertain. Germline V gene data show CDR1 as SGHDT and CDR2 as YYEEEE. Trimming pared 0 bases from V and 5 bases from J, leaving 9 bases between. The CDR3 has 14 amino acids. The full variable domain, rest sourced from reference TRBV5-6 and TRBJ1-5, is DAGVTQSPTHLIKTRGQQVTLRCSPKSGHDTVSWYQQALGQGPQFIFQYYEEEERQRGNFPDRFSGHQFPNYSSELNVNALLLGDSALYLCASSLDGSHQPQHFGDGTRLSIL.